These 18 T cell receptor beta chains originate from one sample sequenced in a study of cytomegalovirus exposure and HLA in healthy donors. PCR amplification relied on 60 Vbeta primers (plus 13 Jbeta primers). The repertoire was sequenced with immunoSEQ multiplex PCR; TCRdb's copy has only in-frame clones and lacks some. The sample carries fewer than 150,000 clones, 60% to 85% recorded once. The sample was PBMCs. Receptors originate from a man aged 35-49 years in good health and CMV-seropositive.

The J gene is TRBJ2-1, the V gene TRBV25-1; D perhaps matches TRBD2 (7 bases). The germline V gene encodes CDR1 MGHDK and CDR2 SYGVNS. V was cut by 0 bases and J by 0 bases, with 12 bases left in between. The CDR3 spans 17 residues. The DNA of the CDR3 is TGTGCCAGCAGTGAATATGGGGGGGCCAGCTCCTACAATGAGCAGTTCTTC. Its translation is CASSEYGGASSYNEQFF.

The gene calls are TRBV4-3 and TRBJ1-1, with D unclear. V was cut by 1 base and J by 1 base, with 10 bases left in between. This CDR3 is 15 amino acids long. CDR1 LGHNA and CDR2 YSLEER come from the germline V gene. CDR3 bases: TGCGCCAGCAGCCAAGTTTGGTCCGGGAACACTGAAGCTTTCTTT. It yields the protein CASSQVWSGNTEAFF.

J is TRBJ2-2 and V is TRBV11-3; maybe TRBD2 (5 bases). This CDR3 contains 14 residues. Germline V lookup: CDR1 SGHNT, CDR2 YENEEA. V was pared by 1 base and J by 3 bases, with 6 bases between. CDR3 bases: TGTGCCAGCAGCTTAGGGACTGACACCGGGGAGCTGTTTTTT. This translates into CASSLGTDTGELFF.

V usage is TRBV27 and J usage is TRBJ2-7, with D unresolved. Trimming cost V 2 bases and J 2 bases, with 10 bases left between them. Germline V CDR1 and CDR2: MNHEY, SMNVEV (reference sequence). This CDR3 spans 14 amino acids. The CDR3 DNA sequence: TGTGCCAGCAGTTTAGGTAGCCCGGCCTACGAGCAGTACTTC. Its protein product is CASSLGSPAYEQYF.

The chain couples TRBV4-3 to TRBJ2-7; 10 bases match TRBD1. The ends lost 6 bases at V and 5 bases at J; junction bases unmatched: 10. Germline-derived CDR1 and CDR2 are LGHNA and YSLEER. The CDR3 has 15 residues. CDR3 in DNA: TGCGCCAGCAGTTCCTTCGGACAGGGGGGTAACGAGCAGTACTTC. Amino acid sequence: CASSSFGQGGNEQYF.

The rearrangement joins TRBV19 to TRBJ2-1, with a tentative D call TRBD2 (6 bases). Germline V lookup: CDR1 LNHDA, CDR2 SQIVND (reference sequence). Trimming took off 5 bases at V and 3 bases at J, with 11 bases between the two ends. There are 14 residues in the CDR3. CDR3 coding DNA: TGTGCCAGTAGTTTGGAGGGAGTCTACAATGAGCAGTTCTTC. This codes for CASSLEGVYNEQFF.

This clone was recorded a few times. The rearrangement joins TRBV19 to TRBJ1-2, with TRBD1 as a possible D gene (5 bases). This CDR3 is 15 amino acids long. Looked up from germline, CDR1 is LNHDA and CDR2 is SQIVND (reference sequence). Trimming cost V 3 bases and J 5 bases, with 16 bases left between them. CDR3 region: CASSIRRGPLYGYTF. The CDR3 DNA sequence: TGTGCCAGTAGTATTCGGAGGGGACCCCTTTATGGCTACACCTTC. The full variable domain, its missing parts supplied by reference TRBV19 and TRBJ1-2, is DGGITQSPKYLFRKEGQNVTLSCEQNLNHDAMYWYRQDPGQGLRLIYYSQIVNDFQKGDIAEGYSVSREKKESFPLTVTSAQKNPTAFYLCASSIRRGPLYGYTFGSGTRLTVV.

CDR3 protein: CASSELAGGENEQFF. In nucleotides, the CDR3 is TGCGCCAGCAGTGAACTAGCGGGAGGAGAGAATGAGCAGTTCTTC. The rearrangement links TRBV10-2 to TRBJ2-1; 12 nucleotides match TRBD2. Trimming cost V 3 bases and J 7 bases; bases outside gene matches: 4. The CDR3 covers 15 residues. The germline V gene has CDR1 WSHSY and CDR2 SAAADI.

The chain joins TRBV13 to TRBJ1-4; 8 nucleotides match TRBD1. The CDR3 has 14 residues. V dropped 0 bases and J dropped 11; count of bases not matched to a gene: 5. CDR1 and CDR2 (germline): PRHDT, FYEKMQ (reference sequence). DNA for the CDR3: TGTGCCAGCAGCTTAGGACAGGGGGAGCGCAAACTGTTTTTT. Translation gives CASSLGQGERKLFF.

The rearrangement links TRBV11-1 to TRBJ2-7; 11 nucleotides align to TRBD1. The germline V gene has CDR1 SGHAT and CDR2 FQDESV (reference sequence). V gave up 2 bases and J gave up 3 bases; unmatched junction bases: 3. This CDR3 is 15 amino acids long. CDR3 amino acids: CASSLHGTGGYEQYF. CDR3 nucleotides: TGTGCCAGCAGCTTACACGGGACAGGGGGCTACGAGCAGTACTTC.

This sequence joins TRBV5-6 and TRBJ1-2, with 9 nucleotides matching TRBD1. Unmatched junction bases numbered 9, after V lost 4 bases and J lost 8 bases. Germline assignment: CDR1 SGHDT and CDR2 YYEEEE. The CDR3 has 14 residues. The CDR3 loop reads CASSGRDRAGGYTF. CDR3 DNA sequence: TGTGCCAGCAGCGGACGGGACAGGGCGGGGGGCTACACCTTC.

The V call is TRBV4-1, the J call TRBJ1-1; perhaps TRBD1 as D (5 bases). Per the germline V gene, CDR1 is MGHRA and CDR2 is YSYEKL. The CDR3 loop spans 14 amino acids. Trimming removed 1 base at V and 3 bases at J, with 9 bases between. The CDR3 nucleotides read TGCGCCAGCAGCCAAGTCTTAGGGGACACTGAAGCTTTCTTT. It codes for CASSQVLGDTEAFF.

The chain uses TRBV10-3 and TRBJ1-5; 8 bases fit TRBD1. The germline V gene encodes CDR1 ENHRY and CDR2 SYGVKD. The CDR3 loop spans 14 amino acids. V dropped 10 bases and J dropped 3; count of bases not matched to a gene: 8. The CDR3 nucleotides are TGTGCCACTAAACAGGGGGACCCCAATCAGCCCCAGCATTTT. Amino acid sequence: CATKQGDPNQPQHF.

The rearrangement uses TRBV7-6 and TRBJ2-2, with 8 bases matching TRBD1. This CDR3 comprises 17 residues. Losses at the gene ends were 4 bases for V and 6 bases for J; bases not matched to a gene: 13. The germline gives CDR1 SGHVS, CDR2 FNYEAQ. Written as DNA, the CDR3 is TGTGCCAGCAGCTCAAACGATGGGACAGGACGAGCCGGGGAGCTGTTTTTT. Its translation: CASSSNDGTGRAGELFF.

The rearrangement joins TRBV2 to TRBJ1-2, with D possibly matching TRBD1 (6 bases). Trimming took 10 bases from V and 12 from J, leaving 15 bases between them. In germline, CDR1 is SNHLY, CDR2 FYNNEI. The CDR3 consists of 10 residues. The CDR3 loop reads CATSTGSHTF. In DNA, the CDR3 is TGTGCCACATCCACAGGGTCTCACACCTTC.

J is TRBJ2-7 and V is TRBV5-1; D is possibly TRBD1 (7 bases). V lost 4 bases, J lost 2 bases, and 13 bases lay in between. Germline loops: CDR1 SGHRS, CDR2 YFSETQ. The CDR3 length is 14 residues. CDR3 nucleotides: TGCGCCAGCAGCCCGGGGGACAGCCCCTACGAGCAGTACTTC. Amino acids: CASSPGDSPYEQYF.

J is TRBJ1-2 and V is TRBV18; D ambiguous. Germline lookup yields CDR1 KGHSH and CDR2 LQKENI. Deletions cut 4 bases from V and 2 bases from J, with 8 bases between. This CDR3 comprises 13 residues. The CDR3 is CASSQDKNYGYTF. Here the CDR3 DNA reads TGTGCCAGCTCACAAGACAAAAACTATGGCTACACCTTC.

The chain links TRBV7-2 to TRBJ1-2; TRBD1 aligns across 7 bases. The CDR3 sequence is 14 residues long. Per germline, CDR1 SGHTA and CDR2 FQGNSA. With 8 bases clipped from V and 6 bases from J, the junction kept 12 bases outside the gene matches. For the CDR3, the DNA is TGTGCCAGCGATTCCCAGGGGGGCGGGGATGGCTACACCTTC. As protein: CASDSQGGGDGYTF. The full variable domain, its missing parts supplied by reference TRBV7-2 and TRBJ1-2, is GAGVSQSPSNKVTEKGKDVELRCDPISGHTALYWYRQSLGQGLEFLIYFQGNSAPDKSGLPSDRFSAERTGGSVSTLTIQRTQQEDSAVYLCASDSQGGGDGYTFGSGTRLTVV.